The sequence of this TCR beta chain was determined in a study of vaccination and CD4 T cells after COVID-19. Study as a whole: The interval from dose two to post-vaccine sampling had a median of approximately 73 days, and it ranged from 14 to 241. In culture, cells were exposed to overlapping spike peptides from SARS-CoV-2, HCoV-NL63, HCoV-OC43 and HCoV-229E.

Sequencing of DNA taken from cultured CD4+ T cells relied on the Oncomine TCR Beta short-read assay. TCRdb re-derived calls from the PCR reads in MiXCR, one entry per CDR3 protein. Among around 17,000 distinct CDR3 sequences, under 40% were seen once, and the ten largest hold 14% to 15%. The treatment is: approximately nine-day PBMC culture with coronavirus spike peptide pools or control peptides (ViraFEST assay). Peptide pools at roughly 10 ug/ml, together with around 10 IU/ml IL-2, were added to cultures of some 2.2 million PBMCs per well. Study-wide points: The appearance of a median approximately 90% of reactive clones in convalescent patients occurred only post-vaccination.

In regard to this clonotype: As yet, its antigen is unknown.

This CDR3 has 15 amino acids. The germline V and J ends were trimmed by 6 bases and 2 bases, with 15 bases remaining between them. The J gene is TRBJ2-3, the V gene TRBV12-3 or TRBV12-4; a weak D match, TRBD2 (5 bases). The clonotype originates from a human donor with COVID-19. Sequencing was performed on cultured CD4+ T cells from blood. This CDR3 reads CASSGRGLDTDTQYF. The CDR3 DNA is TGTGCCAGCAGCGGACGAGGGCTCGACACAGATACGCAGTATTTT.